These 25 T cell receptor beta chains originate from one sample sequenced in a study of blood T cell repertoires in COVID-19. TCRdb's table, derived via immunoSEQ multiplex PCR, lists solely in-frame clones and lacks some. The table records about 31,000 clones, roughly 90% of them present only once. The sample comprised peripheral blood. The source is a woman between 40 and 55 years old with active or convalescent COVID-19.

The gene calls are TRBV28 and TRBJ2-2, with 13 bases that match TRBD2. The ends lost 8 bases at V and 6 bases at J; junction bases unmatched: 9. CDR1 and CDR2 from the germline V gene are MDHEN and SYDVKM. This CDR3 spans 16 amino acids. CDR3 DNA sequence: TGTGCCAGCTTGGGACTAGCGGGGCAGTACGCCGGGGAGCTGTTTTTT. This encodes CASLGLAGQYAGELFF.

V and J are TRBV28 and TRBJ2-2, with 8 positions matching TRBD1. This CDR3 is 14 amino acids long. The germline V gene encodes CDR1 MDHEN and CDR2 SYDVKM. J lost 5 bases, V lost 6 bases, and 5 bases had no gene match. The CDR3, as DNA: TGTGCCAGCAGCATCACAGGGGGGACCGGGGAGCTGTTTTTT. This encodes CASSITGGTGELFF.

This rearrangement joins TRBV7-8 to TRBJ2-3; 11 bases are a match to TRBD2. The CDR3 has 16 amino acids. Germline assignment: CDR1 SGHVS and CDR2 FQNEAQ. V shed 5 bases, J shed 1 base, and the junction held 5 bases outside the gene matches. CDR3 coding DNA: TGTGCCAGCAGCCCGGGACTAGCGGTTGGCACAGATACGCAGTATTTT. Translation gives CASSPGLAVGTDTQYF.

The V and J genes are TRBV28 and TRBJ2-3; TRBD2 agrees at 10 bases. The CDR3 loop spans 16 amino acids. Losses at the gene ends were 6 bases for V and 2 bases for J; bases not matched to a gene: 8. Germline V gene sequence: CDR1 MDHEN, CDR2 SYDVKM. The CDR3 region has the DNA TGTGCCAGCAGCGTACTAGCGGGATTCGACACAGATACGCAGTATTTT. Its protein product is CASSVLAGFDTDTQYF.

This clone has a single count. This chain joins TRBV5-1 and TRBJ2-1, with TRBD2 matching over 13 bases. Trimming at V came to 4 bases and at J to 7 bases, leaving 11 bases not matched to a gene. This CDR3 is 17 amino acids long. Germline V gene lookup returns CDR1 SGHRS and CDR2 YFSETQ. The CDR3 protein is CASSTWTSGSAGNEQFF. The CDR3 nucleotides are TGCGCCAGCAGCACTTGGACTAGCGGGAGCGCGGGGAATGAGCAGTTCTTC.

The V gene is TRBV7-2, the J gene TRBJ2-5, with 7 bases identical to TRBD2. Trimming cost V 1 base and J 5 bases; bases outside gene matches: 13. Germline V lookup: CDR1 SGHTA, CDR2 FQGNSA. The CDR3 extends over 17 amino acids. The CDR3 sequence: CASSLGPSGKGGETQYF. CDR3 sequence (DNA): TGTGCCAGCAGCTTAGGGCCGAGCGGGAAAGGAGGGGAGACCCAGTACTTC.

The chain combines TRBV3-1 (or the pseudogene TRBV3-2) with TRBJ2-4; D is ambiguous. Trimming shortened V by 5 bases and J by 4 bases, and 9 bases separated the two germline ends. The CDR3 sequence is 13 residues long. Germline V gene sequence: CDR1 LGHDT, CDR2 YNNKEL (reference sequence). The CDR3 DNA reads TGTGCCAGCAGCAAGCAAAGAAAAAACATTCAGTACTTC. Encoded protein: CASSKQRKNIQYF.

This CDR3 reads CASSQEPRGFNEQFF. The CDR3 bases are TGTGCCAGCAGCCAAGAACCCAGGGGGTTCAATGAGCAGTTCTTC. The chain links TRBV3-1 (or the pseudogene TRBV3-2) to TRBJ2-1; TRBD1 aligns across 7 bases. V lost 0 bases and J lost 6; bases outside the gene matches: 5. The CDR3 is 15 amino acids. Germline CDR1 LGHDT, CDR2 YNNKEL (reference sequence).

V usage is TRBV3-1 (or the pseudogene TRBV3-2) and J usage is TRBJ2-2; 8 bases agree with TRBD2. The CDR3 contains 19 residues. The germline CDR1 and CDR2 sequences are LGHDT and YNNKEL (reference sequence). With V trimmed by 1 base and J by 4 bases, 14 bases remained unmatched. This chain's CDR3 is CASSQVRSGALSSTGELFF. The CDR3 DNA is TGTGCCAGCAGCCAAGTACGTAGCGGGGCCCTTTCGAGCACCGGGGAGCTGTTTTTT.

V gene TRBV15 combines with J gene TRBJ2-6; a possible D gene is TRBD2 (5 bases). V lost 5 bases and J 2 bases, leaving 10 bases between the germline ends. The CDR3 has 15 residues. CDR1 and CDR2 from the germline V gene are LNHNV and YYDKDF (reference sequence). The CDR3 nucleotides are TGTGCCACCAGCGGGGAGATAACTGGGGCCAACGTCCTGACTTTC. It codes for CATSGEITGANVLTF.

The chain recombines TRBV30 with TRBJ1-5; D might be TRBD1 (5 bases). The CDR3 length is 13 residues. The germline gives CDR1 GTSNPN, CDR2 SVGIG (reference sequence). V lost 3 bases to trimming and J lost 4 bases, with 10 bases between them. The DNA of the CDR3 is TGTGCCTGGAGCAGGACATTAAATCAGCCCCAGCATTTT. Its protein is CAWSRTLNQPQHF.

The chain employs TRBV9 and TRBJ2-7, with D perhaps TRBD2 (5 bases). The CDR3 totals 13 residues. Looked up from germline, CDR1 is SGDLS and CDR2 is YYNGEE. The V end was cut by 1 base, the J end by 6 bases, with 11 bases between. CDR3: CASSVWELGEQYF. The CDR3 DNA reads TGTGCCAGCAGCGTATGGGAGCTAGGCGAGCAGTACTTC.

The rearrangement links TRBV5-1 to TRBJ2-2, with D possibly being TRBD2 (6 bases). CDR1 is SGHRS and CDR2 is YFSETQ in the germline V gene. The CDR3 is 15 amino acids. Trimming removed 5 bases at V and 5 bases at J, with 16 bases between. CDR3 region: CASRPGDFLTGELFF. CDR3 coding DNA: TGCGCCAGCAGACCCGGGGACTTTTTAACCGGGGAGCTGTTTTTT. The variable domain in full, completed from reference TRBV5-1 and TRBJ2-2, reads KAGVTQTPRYLIKTRGQQVTLSCSPISGHRSVSWYQQTPGQGLQFLFEYFSETQRNKGNFPGRFSGRQFSNSRSEMNVSTLELGDSALYLCASRPGDFLTGELFFGEGSRLTVL.

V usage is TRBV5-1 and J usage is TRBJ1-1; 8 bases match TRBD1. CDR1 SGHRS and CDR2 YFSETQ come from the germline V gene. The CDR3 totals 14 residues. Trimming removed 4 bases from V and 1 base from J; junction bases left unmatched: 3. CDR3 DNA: TGCGCCAGCAGCCCCGGGACAGGGAACACTGAAGCTTTCTTT. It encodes CASSPGTGNTEAFF.

The CDR3 bases are TGTGCCAGCAGCTTGCCCTCTCCGACTAGCGGGAGGGCCAATGAGCAGTTCTTC. This encodes CASSLPSPTSGRANEQFF. This chain links TRBV5-8 with TRBJ2-1; 14 bases fit TRBD2. The trim removed 1 base at V and 6 bases at J, leaving 9 bases unmatched. CDR1 is SGHTS, CDR2 YDEGEE, per germline. This CDR3 contains 18 residues.

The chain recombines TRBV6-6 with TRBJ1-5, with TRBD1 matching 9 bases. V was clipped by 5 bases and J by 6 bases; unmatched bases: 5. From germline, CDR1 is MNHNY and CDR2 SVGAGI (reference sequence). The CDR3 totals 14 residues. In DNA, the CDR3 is TGTGCCAGCAGTCCCGGACAGGGGAGTCAGCCCCAGCATTTT. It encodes CASSPGQGSQPQHF.

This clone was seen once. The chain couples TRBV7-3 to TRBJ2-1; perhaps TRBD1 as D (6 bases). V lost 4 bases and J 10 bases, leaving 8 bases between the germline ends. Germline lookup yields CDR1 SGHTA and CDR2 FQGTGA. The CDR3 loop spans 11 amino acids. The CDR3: CASSSQGEQFF. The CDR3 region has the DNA TGTGCCAGCAGCTCTCAGGGGGAGCAGTTCTTC.

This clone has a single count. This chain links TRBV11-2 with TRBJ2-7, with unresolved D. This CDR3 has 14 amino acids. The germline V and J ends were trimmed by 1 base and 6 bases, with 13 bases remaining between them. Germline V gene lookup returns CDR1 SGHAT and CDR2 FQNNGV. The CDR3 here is CASSLVSYFVEQYF. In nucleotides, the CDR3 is TGTGCCAGCAGCTTAGTATCCTACTTCGTCGAGCAGTACTTC.

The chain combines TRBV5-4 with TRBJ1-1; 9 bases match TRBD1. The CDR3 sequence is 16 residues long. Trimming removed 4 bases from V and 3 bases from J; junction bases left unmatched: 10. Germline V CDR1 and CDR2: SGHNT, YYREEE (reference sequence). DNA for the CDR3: TGTGCCAGCAGCCGGGCTCGGGGACAGGGACACACTGAAGCTTTCTTT. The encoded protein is CASSRARGQGHTEAFF.

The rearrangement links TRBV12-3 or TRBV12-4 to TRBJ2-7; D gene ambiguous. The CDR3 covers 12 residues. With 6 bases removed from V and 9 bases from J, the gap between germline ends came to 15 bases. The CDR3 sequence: CASSFPLTRQYF. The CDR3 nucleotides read TGTGCCAGCAGCTTTCCCCTTACGCGGCAGTACTTC.

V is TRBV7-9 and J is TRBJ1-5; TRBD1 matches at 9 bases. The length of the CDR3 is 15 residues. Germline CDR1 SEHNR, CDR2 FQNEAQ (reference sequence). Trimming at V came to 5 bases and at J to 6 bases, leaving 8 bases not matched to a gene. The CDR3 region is CASSEGQGRGQPQHF. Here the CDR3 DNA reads TGTGCCAGCAGCGAGGGACAGGGCAGGGGTCAGCCCCAGCATTTT.

CDR3 nucleotide sequence: TGTGCCAGCAGCGTAGTCGGAGGCGACGGGGAGCTGTTTTTT. This encodes CASSVVGGDGELFF. The chain couples TRBV9 to TRBJ2-2; TRBD2 might be the D (5 bases). Germline V lookup: CDR1 SGDLS, CDR2 YYNGEE. This CDR3 is built from 14 residues. The V and J ends lost 0 bases and 7 bases respectively, with 10 bases between them.

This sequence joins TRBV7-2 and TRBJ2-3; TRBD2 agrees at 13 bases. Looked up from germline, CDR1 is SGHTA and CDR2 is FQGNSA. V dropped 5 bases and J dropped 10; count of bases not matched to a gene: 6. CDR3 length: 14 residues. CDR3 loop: CASSPGLAGESQYF. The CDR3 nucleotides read TGTGCCAGCAGCCCCGGACTAGCGGGAGAGTCGCAGTATTTT. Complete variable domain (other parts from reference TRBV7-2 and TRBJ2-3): GAGVSQSPSNKVTEKGKDVELRCDPISGHTALYWYRQSLGQGLEFLIYFQGNSAPDKSGLPSDRFSAERTGGSVSTLTIQRTQQEDSAVYLCASSPGLAGESQYFGPGTRLTVL.

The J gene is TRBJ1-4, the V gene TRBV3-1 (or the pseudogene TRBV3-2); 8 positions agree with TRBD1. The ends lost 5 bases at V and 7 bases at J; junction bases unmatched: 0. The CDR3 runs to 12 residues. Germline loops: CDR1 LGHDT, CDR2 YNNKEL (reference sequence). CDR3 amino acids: CASSDRGEKLFF. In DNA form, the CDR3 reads TGTGCCAGCAGCGACAGGGGTGAAAAACTGTTTTTT.

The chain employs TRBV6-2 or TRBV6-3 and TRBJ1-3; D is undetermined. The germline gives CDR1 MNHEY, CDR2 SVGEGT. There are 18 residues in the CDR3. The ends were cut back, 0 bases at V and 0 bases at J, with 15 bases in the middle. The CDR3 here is CASSYSVDLSDSGNTIYF. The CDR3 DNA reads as TGTGCCAGCAGTTACTCGGTCGATCTCAGCGACTCTGGAAACACCATATATTTT.